Presented here are 21 T cell receptor beta chains from one specimen sequenced in a study of OX40 agonist ivuxolimab in advanced cancers. Using immunoSEQ multiplex PCR, the repertoire was profiled, and TCRdb retains in-frame clones only, with some absent. Of around 130,000 clones listed, 93% are singletons. The source was CD4+ or CD8+ T cells sorted from blood, collected in a trial of the OX40 agonist ivuxolimab. The receptors were sampled from an adult with an advanced solid tumor such as melanoma, head and neck, liver or kidney cancer.

The genes are TRBV6-1 and TRBJ2-3, with 12 bases identical to TRBD1. V lost 0 bases, J lost 6 bases, and 1 base stayed unmatched. Germline assignment: CDR1 MNHNS and CDR2 SASEGT. The CDR3 sequence is 15 residues long. In DNA, the CDR3 is TGTGCCAGCAGTGAAGCGGGGACAGGGGGCGATACGCAGTATTTT. It is translated as CASSEAGTGGDTQYF.

The chain's CDR3 is CASSLTGSQSNQPQHF. The CDR3 DNA reads TGTGCCAGCAGCTTGACAGGGTCACAGAGCAATCAGCCCCAGCATTTT. The chain uses TRBV5-5 and TRBJ1-5; D might be TRBD1 (6 bases). Per the germline V gene, CDR1 is SGHKS and CDR2 is YYEKEE (reference sequence). CDR3 size: 16 residues. V shed 1 base and J shed 1 base, with 12 bases lying between them.

This clone was observed a handful of times. The V call is TRBV12-5, the J call TRBJ2-7; TRBD2 is a possible D gene (5 bases). The CDR3 runs to 14 residues. The germline CDR1 and CDR2 sequences are LGHNT and FRNRAP. CDR3: CALLLRVAMNEQYF. The DNA for the CDR3 is TGTGCCCTTCTATTGAGGGTAGCGATGAACGAGCAGTACTTC.

The chain joins TRBV6-5 to TRBJ1-2; D uncertain. The CDR3 is 14 amino acids. Germline values: CDR1 MNHEY, CDR2 SVGAGI. Trimming stripped 2 bases from V and 3 bases from J, with 10 bases between. The CDR3, as DNA: TGTGCCAGCAGTTACACTAGGAATTACTATGGCTACACCTTC. Protein sequence: CASSYTRNYYGYTF.

The CDR3 coding sequence is TGTGCCAGCAGCCCCATGGGGGGGGAGTCCGAGCAGTACTTC. As protein: CASSPMGGESEQYF. This chain uses TRBV7-3 with TRBJ2-7, with 7 bases identical to TRBD2. There are 14 residues in the CDR3. Germline lookup yields CDR1 SGHTA and CDR2 FQGTGA. Trimming at V came to 5 bases and at J to 6 bases, leaving 10 bases not matched to a gene. Full variable domain (rest looked up from reference TRBV7-3 and TRBJ2-7): GAGVSQTPSNKVTEKGKYVELRCDPISGHTALYWYRQSLGQGPEFLIYFQGTGAADDSGLPNDRFFAVRPEGSVSTLKIQRTERGDSAVYLCASSPMGGESEQYFGPGTRLTVT.

The chain has TRBV7-3 and TRBJ2-3, with TRBD1 as a possible D gene (5 bases). V was trimmed by 1 base and J by 3 bases, leaving 8 bases between them. Germline V gives CDR1 SGHTA, CDR2 FQGTGA. The length of the CDR3 is 14 residues. The CDR3 nucleotides read TGTGCCAGCAGCTTAAACCCAGGGACAGATACGCAGTATTTT. It specifies CASSLNPGTDTQYF.

J is TRBJ2-5 and V is TRBV30; the D is unclear. The CDR3 covers 12 residues. The V gene's germline CDR1 is GTSNPN and CDR2 SVGIG (reference sequence). V was cut by 0 bases and J by 2 bases, with 4 bases left in between. Here the CDR3 reads CAWSVRQETQYF. The DNA for the CDR3 is TGTGCCTGGAGTGTGAGACAAGAGACCCAGTACTTC.

The chain uses TRBV30 and TRBJ2-5; a possible D gene is TRBD2 (7 bases). CDR1 and CDR2 from the germline V gene are GTSNPN and SVGIG (reference sequence). V was clipped by 1 base and J by 2 bases, with 14 bases between them. CDR3 length: 15 residues. In nucleotides, the CDR3 is TGTGCCTGGAGTGCTGGAGGGAGGGGGCAAGAGACCCAGTACTTC. Encoded protein: CAWSAGGRGQETQYF.

This clone was counted between two and nine times. This rearrangement joins TRBV19 to TRBJ1-5; tentatively, D is TRBD1 (6 bases). V lost 0 bases, J lost 2 bases, and 8 bases lay in between. The CDR3 covers 15 residues. The germline gives CDR1 LNHDA, CDR2 SQIVND (reference sequence). The CDR3 region has the DNA TGTGCCAGTAGTATAGAGGGACACCGCAATCAGCCCCAGCATTTT. Protein product: CASSIEGHRNQPQHF.

This clone has just one count. This chain joins TRBV7-9 and TRBJ2-7; D remains unclear. This CDR3 has 13 residues. V was cut by 5 bases and J by 3 bases, with 11 bases left in between. The germline gives CDR1 SEHNR, CDR2 FQNEAQ (reference sequence). The CDR3 bases are TGTGCCAGCAGCCCTTGGGCTAGCTACGAGCAGTACTTC. Amino acids: CASSPWASYEQYF.

V usage is TRBV27 and J usage is TRBJ2-1, with 12 nucleotides matching TRBD2. The J segment lost 4 bases and the V segment lost 4 bases, leaving 2 bases of the junction unmatched. The CDR3 has 15 residues. Germline CDR1 MNHEY, CDR2 SMNVEV (reference sequence). DNA for the CDR3: TGTGCCAGCAGTTCCGGACTAGCGGGGTACAATGAGCAGTTCTTC. The encoded protein is CASSSGLAGYNEQFF.

The chain carries TRBV10-1 and TRBJ2-5; TRBD1 matches at 7 bases. There are 14 residues in the CDR3. Germline CDR1 reads WNHNN; CDR2 reads SYGVQD (reference sequence). Trimming removed 0 bases from V and 7 bases from J; junction bases left unmatched: 5. CDR3 region: CASSESTGHRTQYF. The CDR3 DNA sequence: TGCGCCAGCAGTGAGTCGACAGGGCATCGGACCCAGTACTTC.

V gene TRBV5-1 combines with J gene TRBJ2-5; possibly TRBD2 for D (5 bases). The length of the CDR3 is 13 residues. CDR1 and CDR2 from the germline V gene are SGHRS and YFSETQ. Trimming removed 2 bases at V and 5 bases at J, with 10 bases between. This CDR3 is CASSFGVLETQYF. The CDR3 region has the DNA TGCGCCAGCAGCTTCGGGGTTTTGGAGACCCAGTACTTC. The whole variable domain, filled in from reference TRBV5-1 and TRBJ2-5, reads KAGVTQTPRYLIKTRGQQVTLSCSPISGHRSVSWYQQTPGQGLQFLFEYFSETQRNKGNFPGRFSGRQFSNSRSEMNVSTLELGDSALYLCASSFGVLETQYFGPGTRLLVL.

The chain uses TRBV5-1 and TRBJ2-7, with 7 bases fitting TRBD2. The CDR3 contains 12 residues. From germline, CDR1 is SGHRS and CDR2 YFSETQ. V was pared by 4 bases and J by 5 bases, with 3 bases of the junction left unmatched. CDR3 loop: CASSLLADEQYF. CDR3 coding DNA: TGCGCCAGCAGCCTCCTAGCGGACGAGCAGTACTTC. Combining the CDR3 with reference TRBV5-1 and TRBJ2-7 gives the whole variable domain KAGVTQTPRYLIKTRGQQVTLSCSPISGHRSVSWYQQTPGQGLQFLFEYFSETQRNKGNFPGRFSGRQFSNSRSEMNVSTLELGDSALYLCASSLLADEQYFGPGTRLTVT.

The chain employs TRBV4-2 and TRBJ1-1; no definite D call. This CDR3 region has 14 residues. Germline V CDR1 and CDR2: LGHNA, YNFKEQ. Trimming took off 3 bases at V and 11 bases at J, with 19 bases between the two ends. For the CDR3, the DNA is TGTGCCAGCAGCCAGGTTGGGGAGGTGCTTCTGGCTTTCTTT. This codes for CASSQVGEVLLAFF.

The genes are TRBV7-2 and TRBJ2-5, with D maybe TRBD1 (5 bases). V shed 0 bases and J shed 4 bases, with 12 bases lying between them. Per the germline V gene, CDR1 is SGHTA and CDR2 is FQGNSA. The CDR3 loop spans 15 amino acids. The CDR3 DNA follows: TGTGCCAGCAGCTTAGCTGGCAGGGTCGGAGAGACCCAGTACTTC. It codes for CASSLAGRVGETQYF.

The chain recombines TRBV18 with TRBJ2-1; tentatively, D is TRBD1 (6 bases). This CDR3 is 15 amino acids long. The V end lost 2 bases, the J end lost 9 bases, and 17 bases lay between the germline ends. Germline V lookup: CDR1 KGHSH, CDR2 LQKENI. The CDR3 coding sequence is TGTGCCAGCTCACCAGGGGCAGGGGAAGGAAGTGAGCAGTTCTTC. This encodes CASSPGAGEGSEQFF.

The genes are TRBV7-3 and TRBJ1-5; no clear D gene. Trimming took 3 bases from V and 11 from J, leaving 8 bases between them. Germline V gene data show CDR1 as SGHTA and CDR2 as FQGTGA. CDR3 length: 11 residues. In nucleotides, the CDR3 is TGTGCCAGCAGCTTCTCTTGGACCCAGCATTTT. It is translated as CASSFSWTQHF.

This clone was picked up a small number of times. The chain links TRBV7-2 to TRBJ1-5; D uncertain. This CDR3 is 13 amino acids long. Germline lookup yields CDR1 SGHTA and CDR2 FQGNSA. The V end was cut by 1 base, the J end by 6 bases, with 7 bases between. Written as DNA, the CDR3 is TGTGCCAGCAGCTTAGTTCGGAGTCAGCCCCAGCATTTT. Encoded protein: CASSLVRSQPQHF. The whole variable domain, remainder taken from reference TRBV7-2 and TRBJ1-5, is GAGVSQSPSNKVTEKGKDVELRCDPISGHTALYWYRQSLGQGLEFLIYFQGNSAPDKSGLPSDRFSAERTGGSVSTLTIQRTQQEDSAVYLCASSLVRSQPQHFGDGTRLSIL.

The chain is built from TRBV7-7 and TRBJ1-4; D is perhaps TRBD1 (5 bases). The CDR3 consists of 14 residues. Germline loops: CDR1 SSHAT, CDR2 FNYEAQ (reference sequence). The germline V and J ends were trimmed by 5 bases and 5 bases, with 12 bases remaining between them. The CDR3: CASSAGPNNEKLFF. CDR3 nucleotide sequence: TGTGCCAGCAGCGCAGGGCCTAACAATGAAAAACTGTTTTTT.

The chain combines TRBV2 with TRBJ1-5; maybe TRBD1 (5 bases). The germline gives CDR1 SNHLY, CDR2 FYNNEI. The CDR3 covers 12 residues. V was pared by 7 bases and J by 2 bases, with 6 bases between. This CDR3 reads CASNRRNQPQHF. CDR3 in DNA: TGTGCCAGCAACAGGCGCAATCAGCCCCAGCATTTT.